Listed here are 2 T cell receptor beta chains from one sample, sequenced in a study of cytomegalovirus exposure and HLA in healthy donors. A multiplex PCR was run with 60 Vbeta primers and 13 Jbeta primers. Data came from immunoSEQ multiplex PCR; TCRdb stores just in-frame clones and leaves some out. The sample has about 190,000 clones; about 86% are singletons. The sample taken for sequencing was PBMCs. Receptors originate from a woman aged 25 to 39 in good health and CMV-seronegative.

This clone was seen only a few times. The chain joins TRBV6-5 to TRBJ2-1, with TRBD2 as a possible D gene (5 bases). With 5 bases removed from V and 8 bases from J, the gap between germline ends came to 16 bases. Germline CDR1 reads MNHEY; CDR2 reads SVGAGI. CDR3 length: 14 amino acids. The CDR3 reads CASSPRVGRYEQFF. CDR3 DNA: TGTGCCAGCAGTCCCCGGGTAGGGAGATATGAGCAGTTCTTC.

The chain uses TRBV7-8 and TRBJ2-5; D is undetermined. Trimming left V 5 bases short and J 0 bases short, with 4 bases between. The germline V gene has CDR1 SGHVS and CDR2 FQNEAQ. The CDR3 is made up of 12 amino acids. The chain's CDR3 is CASSRDQETQYF. The DNA for the CDR3 is TGTGCCAGCAGCCGGGACCAAGAGACCCAGTACTTC.